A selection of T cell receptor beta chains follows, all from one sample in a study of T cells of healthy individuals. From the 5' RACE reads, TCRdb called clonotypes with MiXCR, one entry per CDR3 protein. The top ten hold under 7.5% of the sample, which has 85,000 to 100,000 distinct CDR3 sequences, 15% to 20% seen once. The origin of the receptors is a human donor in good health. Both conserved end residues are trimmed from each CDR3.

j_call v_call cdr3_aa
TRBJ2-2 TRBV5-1 ASSVSGTSLIGELF
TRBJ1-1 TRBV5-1 ASSSRLNTEAF
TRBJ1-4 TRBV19 ASSLWTGSNEKLF
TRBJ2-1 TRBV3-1 ASSQVGTAHSEQF
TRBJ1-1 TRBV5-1 ASILGTEAF
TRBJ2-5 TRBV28 ASSLLGQGVETQY
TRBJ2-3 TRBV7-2 ASSSYGLAGITDTQY
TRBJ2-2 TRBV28 ASSVGGQGGELF
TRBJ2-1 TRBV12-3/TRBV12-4 ASSLIAGAEQF
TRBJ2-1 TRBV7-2 ASSLRQNNEQF
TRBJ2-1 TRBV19 ASSIPPGLTYNEQF
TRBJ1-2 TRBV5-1 ASSPDSYYGYT
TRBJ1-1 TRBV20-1 SASPGTGKEGTEAF
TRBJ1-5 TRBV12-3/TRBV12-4 ASSQQGHSNQPQH
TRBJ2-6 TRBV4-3 ASSQDISSGANVLT
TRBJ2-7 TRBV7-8 ASSPGFEY
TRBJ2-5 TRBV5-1 ASSPEGGVGETQY
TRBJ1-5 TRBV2 ASSEGQGTRNQPQH
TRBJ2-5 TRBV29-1 SVDKGADETQY
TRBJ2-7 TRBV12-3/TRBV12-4 ASRISGDPYEQY
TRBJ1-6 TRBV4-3 ASSQDSGAANSPLH
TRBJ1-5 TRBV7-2 ASSFPNQPQH
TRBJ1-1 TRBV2 ASSNLQGRTEAF
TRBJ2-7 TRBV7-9 ASSLEVYEQY
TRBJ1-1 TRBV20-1 SARVGNAVTEAF
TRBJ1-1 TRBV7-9 ASSPNGVEAF
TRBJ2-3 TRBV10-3 AISGPTTSGSYTDTQY
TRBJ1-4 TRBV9 ASSGREDEKLF
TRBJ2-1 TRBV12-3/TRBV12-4 ASRTLDEQF
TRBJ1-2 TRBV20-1 SARSASGTGGNFNYGYT
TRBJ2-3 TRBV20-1 SARLLAGGRDTQY
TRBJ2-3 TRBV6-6 ASSSIGPNTWGEENTQY
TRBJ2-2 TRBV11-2 ASSLLAGNTGELF
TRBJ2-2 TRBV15 ATSVGQGDTGELF
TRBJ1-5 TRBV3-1 ASSHWRQPQH
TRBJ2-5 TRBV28 ASSPILLGTQY
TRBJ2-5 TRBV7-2 ASSPPSGLQETQY
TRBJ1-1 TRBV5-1 ASRQGSTEAF
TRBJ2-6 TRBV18 ASSPGTGGANVLT
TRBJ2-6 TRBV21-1 ASSNQQGTEKGSGANVLT
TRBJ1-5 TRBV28 ASSFLSANQPQH
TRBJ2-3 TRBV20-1 SGKDVLQGAQRTDTQY
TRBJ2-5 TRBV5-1 ASSLNQGAQETQY
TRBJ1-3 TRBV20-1 SARDSSRGGNTIY
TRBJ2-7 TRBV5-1 ASRAGKAGGSYEQY
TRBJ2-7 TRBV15 ATSRSRGSYEQY
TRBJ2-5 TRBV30 AWRLAGGQETQY
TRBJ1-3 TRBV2 ASSDPGVRGGNTIY
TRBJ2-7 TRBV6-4 ASSDRVTSGGEFTYEQY
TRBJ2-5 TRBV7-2 ASSLARTAQETQY
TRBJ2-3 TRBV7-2 ASSLGATRTTDTQY
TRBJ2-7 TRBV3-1 ASSREDGRYEQY
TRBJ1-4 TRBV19 ASSPPTGGNGNEKLF
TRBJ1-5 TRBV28 ASSLLGHMSNQPQH
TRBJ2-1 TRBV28 ASRATSWHEQF